Below, 29 T cell receptor beta chains from the same sample are listed, as sequenced in a study of T cells after somatic rescue of genetic block. The method was immunoSEQ multiplex PCR; TCRdb's version includes in-frame clones alone and lacks a portion of them. Here the sample spans 68,000 or so clones, less than 95% being singletons. Sequencing used peripheral blood mononuclear cells (PBMCs). These receptors all come from a man in his forties or fifties.

This clone has only one observation. This sequence joins TRBV5-6 and TRBJ2-2; D is undetermined. CDR3 length equals 13 residues. Trimming took 1 base from V and 5 from J, leaving 6 bases between them. Germline V CDR1 and CDR2: SGHDT, YYEEEE. The CDR3 loop reads CASSLLGTGELFF. In nucleotides, the CDR3 is TGTGCCAGCAGCTTGTTGGGGACCGGGGAGCTGTTTTTT.

The rearrangement uses TRBV7-2 and TRBJ2-7, with D perhaps TRBD2 (6 bases). Germline-derived CDR1 and CDR2 are SGHTA and FQGNSA. V lost 1 base, J lost 9 bases, and 19 bases lay in between. This CDR3 has 15 amino acids. This CDR3 reads CASSLGTGSSYAQYF. The CDR3 region has the DNA TGTGCCAGCAGCTTAGGGACCGGGAGCTCCTATGCGCAGTACTTC.

This sequence joins TRBV6-1 and TRBJ2-7, with TRBD2 as a possible D gene (6 bases). Germline loops: CDR1 MNHNS, CDR2 SASEGT. The CDR3 contains 14 residues. Trimming stripped 6 bases from V and 3 bases from J, with 15 bases between. The chain's CDR3 is CASRSGRSRYEQYF. The CDR3 DNA follows: TGTGCCAGCAGGAGTGGGAGGAGTCGCTACGAGCAGTACTTC.

The CDR3 loop reads CASRTRSRSYNSPLHF. CDR3 sequence (DNA): TGTGCCAGCAGAACCAGAAGTCGCTCCTATAATTCACCCCTCCACTTT. This chain links TRBV27 with TRBJ1-6, with D unclear. Germline V gene data show CDR1 as MNHEY and CDR2 as SMNVEV (reference sequence). CDR3 size: 16 residues. The germline V and J ends were trimmed by 6 bases and 0 bases, with 12 bases remaining between them.

The rearrangement joins TRBV11-2 to TRBJ1-2; tentative D call: TRBD1 (5 bases). Trimming cost V 5 bases and J 5 bases, with 18 bases left between them. Germline-derived CDR1 and CDR2 are SGHAT and FQNNGV. The CDR3 runs 15 residues. CDR3: CASSGGRARGYGYTF. CDR3 bases: TGTGCCAGCAGCGGGGGTCGGGCTAGAGGATATGGCTACACCTTC. The full variable domain, completed using reference TRBV11-2 and TRBJ1-2, is EAGVAQSPRYKIIEKRQSVAFWCNPISGHATLYWYQQILGQGPKLLIQFQNNGVVDDSQLPKDRFSAERLKGVDSTLKIQPAKLEDSAVYLCASSGGRARGYGYTFGSGTRLTVV.

V is TRBV2 and J is TRBJ1-1, with D unclear. Germline V CDR1 and CDR2: SNHLY, FYNNEI. There are 14 residues in the CDR3. V was cut by 0 bases and J by 1 base, with 6 bases left in between. CDR3 sequence (DNA): TGTGCCAGCAGTGAAGCATCGGGGAACACTGAAGCTTTCTTT. As protein: CASSEASGNTEAFF.

The rearrangement uses TRBV7-8 and TRBJ1-6, with unresolved D. CDR1 SGHVS and CDR2 FQNEAQ come from the germline V gene. The CDR3 covers 16 residues. Trimming stripped 1 base from V and 7 bases from J, with 14 bases between. The CDR3 DNA sequence: TGTGCCAGCAGCTTAGTCCGCTCACTTGGCAATTCACCCCTCCACTTT. This codes for CASSLVRSLGNSPLHF.

The chain employs TRBV4-2 and TRBJ1-3, with D possibly being TRBD1 (5 bases). Looked up from germline, CDR1 is LGHNA and CDR2 is YNFKEQ. Trimming cost V 1 base and J 0 bases, with 16 bases left between them. The CDR3 length is 18 residues. CDR3 DNA sequence: TGTGCCAGCAGCCAAGCGGGGAAAGGGGCCTCCTCTGGAAACACCATATATTTT. Translated: CASSQAGKGASSGNTIYF.

The chain recombines TRBV7-3 with TRBJ2-7; TRBD1 aligns across 9 bases. After removal of 6 bases from V and 1 base from J, the junction contained 7 bases not matched to a gene. CDR3 length: 15 amino acids. Germline loops: CDR1 SGHTA, CDR2 FQGTGA. CDR3 region: CASSETGGISYEQYF. The DNA of the CDR3 is TGTGCCAGCAGTGAGACAGGGGGTATTTCCTACGAGCAGTACTTC.

The chain has TRBV15 and TRBJ1-1; D is unclear. This CDR3 is 15 amino acids long. V lost 2 bases to trimming and J lost 0 bases, with 10 bases between them. Germline values: CDR1 LNHNV, CDR2 YYDKDF (reference sequence). As DNA, the CDR3 is TGTGCCACCAGCAGACCACGGACGGTGAACACTGAAGCTTTCTTT. Its translation is CATSRPRTVNTEAFF. Combining the CDR3 with reference TRBV15 and TRBJ1-1 gives the whole variable domain DAMVIQNPRYQVTQFGKPVTLSCSQTLNHNVMYWYQQKSSQAPKLLFHYYDKDFNNEADTPDNFQSRRPNTSFCFLDIRSPGLGDTAMYLCATSRPRTVNTEAFFGQGTRLTVV.

The chain joins TRBV6-1 to TRBJ2-1, with 10 bases aligning to TRBD2. V shed 4 bases, J shed 4 bases, and the junction held 4 bases outside the gene matches. The CDR3 is 15 amino acids. Germline V lookup: CDR1 MNHNS, CDR2 SASEGT. The CDR3 sequence is CASSGNSGGYNEQFF. CDR3 sequence (DNA): TGTGCCAGCAGTGGTAATAGCGGGGGGTACAATGAGCAGTTCTTC.

The chain joins TRBV14 to TRBJ2-7; 8 positions agree with TRBD1. Per germline, CDR1 SGHDN and CDR2 FVKESK. V lost 0 bases to trimming and J lost 2 bases; unmatched junction nucleotides: 27. The CDR3 length is 23 residues. CDR3 DNA: TGTGCCAGCAGCCAAGAGCCCTTAGGGATGGGACAGGAAACGTCACCTTCTCCCTACGAGCAGTACTTC. The encoded protein is CASSQEPLGMGQETSPSPYEQYF.

The chain is built from TRBV7-8 and TRBJ2-7; 9 bases are shared with TRBD1. The V segment lost 0 bases and the J segment 5 bases; nucleotides outside the gene matches: 5. The CDR3 covers 15 residues. CDR1 is SGHVS, CDR2 FQNEAQ, per germline. The CDR3 is CASSLARDRDNEQYF. For the CDR3, the DNA is TGTGCCAGCAGCTTAGCACGGGACAGGGATAACGAGCAGTACTTC.

This chain uses TRBV19 with TRBJ1-2; D is uncertain. Deletions cut 1 base from V and 2 bases from J, with 8 bases between. Germline assignment: CDR1 LNHDA and CDR2 SQIVND (reference sequence). This CDR3 is 14 amino acids long. The chain's CDR3 is CASSIVPANYGYTF. CDR3 nucleotides: TGTGCCAGTAGTATAGTCCCAGCAAACTATGGCTACACCTTC. Together with reference TRBV19 and TRBJ1-2, the CDR3 gives the full variable domain: DGGITQSPKYLFRKEGQNVTLSCEQNLNHDAMYWYRQDPGQGLRLIYYSQIVNDFQKGDIAEGYSVSREKKESFPLTVTSAQKNPTAFYLCASSIVPANYGYTFGSGTRLTVV.

This clone has just a few counts. The V and J genes are TRBV7-8 and TRBJ2-5; 8 nucleotides line up with TRBD1. The V and J ends lost 5 bases and 2 bases, in that order; junction bases with no gene match: 13. The CDR3 is made up of 17 amino acids. Germline V lookup: CDR1 SGHVS, CDR2 FQNEAQ. The CDR3 loop is CASSVNTGTGLQETQYF. Written as DNA, the CDR3 is TGTGCCAGCAGCGTGAACACCGGGACAGGATTGCAAGAGACCCAGTACTTC.

The chain recombines TRBV7-2 with TRBJ2-1; D is undetermined. From germline, CDR1 is SGHTA and CDR2 FQGNSA. V was shortened by 0 bases and J by 8 bases, with 5 bases between the two germline ends. The CDR3 covers 12 residues. The CDR3 loop is CASSLAGYEQFF. In DNA form, the CDR3 reads TGTGCCAGCAGCTTAGCTGGGTATGAGCAGTTCTTC.

The V and J genes are TRBV27 and TRBJ1-5, with D possibly being TRBD1 (5 bases). V was clipped by 4 bases and J by 2 bases, with 9 bases between them. CDR1 and CDR2 from the germline V gene are MNHEY and SMNVEV (reference sequence). This CDR3 contains 14 residues. Written as DNA, the CDR3 is TGTGCCAGCAGTTACTCGGGGGGCAATCAGCCCCAGCATTTT. Residues: CASSYSGGNQPQHF.

V and J are TRBV20-1 and TRBJ1-2; D gene ambiguous. V was shortened by 3 bases and J by 8 bases, with 7 bases between the two germline ends. Germline V CDR1 and CDR2: DFQATT, SNEGSKA (reference sequence). The length of the CDR3 is 10 residues. The CDR3 DNA reads as TGCAGTGCTAGCTATCCGGGCTACACCTTC. This gives the protein CSASYPGYTF.

The gene calls are TRBV15 and TRBJ2-2; no definite D call. The germline V and J ends were trimmed by 1 base and 1 base, with 4 bases remaining between them. Germline V gene sequence: CDR1 LNHNV, CDR2 YYDKDF (reference sequence). The CDR3 is 14 residues long. The CDR3 loop reads CATSRAVNTGELFF. The CDR3 nucleotides read TGTGCCACCAGCAGAGCAGTGAACACCGGGGAGCTGTTTTTT.

CDR3 sequence reads: CASSLYWTGDEQFF. CDR3 nucleotides: TGTGCCAGCAGTCTGTATTGGACAGGGGATGAGCAGTTCTTC. This sequence joins TRBV6-1 and TRBJ2-7, with 9 bases matching TRBD1. The better agreement between TRBJ2-1 and the DNA end casts doubt on the J call. Germline V gives CDR1 MNHNS, CDR2 SASEGT. The CDR3 extends over 14 amino acids.

V and J are TRBV30 and TRBJ1-1; D is unresolved. This CDR3 has 15 residues. CDR1 is GTSNPN, CDR2 SVGIG, per germline (reference sequence). Trimming took 2 bases from V and 4 from J, leaving 17 bases between them. In nucleotides, the CDR3 is TGTGCCTGGAGTCCACAGACCGCCCGAGGCACTGAAGCTTTCTTT. Its protein is CAWSPQTARGTEAFF.

The chain couples TRBV6-5 to TRBJ2-7; 9 nucleotides match TRBD1. This CDR3 region has 12 residues. The V gene end was trimmed by 10 bases and the J gene end by 4 bases; junction bases not matched to a gene: 5. Germline V gene data show CDR1 as MNHEY and CDR2 as SVGAGI. This chain's CDR3 is CAIDRGGYEQYF. CDR3 sequence (DNA): TGTGCCATCGACAGGGGGGGGTACGAGCAGTACTTC.

The chain joins TRBV21-1 to TRBJ1-2; the table's D gene call, TRBD1, was not cross checked with the DNA. TRBV21-1 has pseudogene status. The CDR3 contains 15 residues. CDR3 sequence (DNA): TGTGCCAGCAGCGCACAGGACAGGGCCAAGGGTGGCTACACCTTC. Its translation: CASSAQDRAKGGYTF.

The V call is TRBV18, the J call TRBJ2-7; D unresolved. The germline CDR1 and CDR2 sequences are KGHSH and LQKENI. Trimming left V 3 bases short and J 1 base short, with 10 bases between. This CDR3 region has 14 residues. CDR3 DNA: TGTGCCAGCTCACCGGATAGGCAGTCCTACGAGCAGTACTTC. Residues: CASSPDRQSYEQYF. The full variable domain, rest sourced from reference TRBV18 and TRBJ2-7, is NAGVMQNPRHLVRRRGQEARLRCSPMKGHSHVYWYRQLPEEGLKFMVYLQKENIIDESGMPKERFSAEFPKEGPSILRIQQVVRGDSAAYFCASSPDRQSYEQYFGPGTRLTVT.

The chain has TRBV4-1 and TRBJ2-4; 7 nucleotides line up with TRBD2. Germline lookup yields CDR1 MGHRA and CDR2 YSYEKL. J gave up 0 bases and V 3 bases, and 8 bases lay outside the gene matches. CDR3 size: 17 residues. The CDR3 nucleotides read TGCGCCAGCAGCCAGGCTACTAGCGACCTAGCCAAAAACATTCAGTACTTC. It translates to CASSQATSDLAKNIQYF.

The rearrangement joins TRBV7-6 to TRBJ2-5, with 7 bases identical to TRBD2. Losses at the gene ends were 8 bases for V and 5 bases for J; bases not matched to a gene: 14. Per the germline V gene, CDR1 is SGHVS and CDR2 is FNYEAQ. This CDR3 contains 15 residues. Here the CDR3 DNA reads TGTGCCAGCTCGGAGGAGCGGGGCCTTCGGGAGACCCAGTACTTC. Protein product: CASSEERGLRETQYF.

This rearrangement joins TRBV6-5 to TRBJ1-2, with 8 positions matching TRBD1. This CDR3 has 15 residues. V lost 5 bases to trimming and J lost 5 bases; unmatched junction nucleotides: 10. Looked up from germline, CDR1 is MNHEY and CDR2 is SVGAGI. The CDR3, as DNA: TGTGCCAGCAGTACAGCCAACAGGGGGAATTATGGCTACACCTTC. It codes for CASSTANRGNYGYTF.

A word on this clone: The junction differs from germline at one of its ends, possibly a read error. This chain links TRBV5-4 with TRBJ2-7; 11 nucleotides align to TRBD1. CDR1 and CDR2 from the germline V gene are SGHNT and YYREEE (reference sequence). CDR3 length equals 14 residues. The CDR3 region has the DNA TGTGCCGGCGAACACCGGGACAGGGGGGACGAGCAGCACTTC. This codes for CAGEHRDRGDEQHF.

The chain combines TRBV5-6 with TRBJ2-7, with TRBD2 matching over 8 bases. The CDR3 totals 14 residues. Germline CDR1 SGHDT, CDR2 YYEEEE. After removal of 1 base from V and 3 bases from J, the junction contained 3 bases not matched to a gene. CDR3 region: CASSLRGGHYEQYF. DNA of the CDR3: TGTGCCAGCAGCTTGCGGGGGGGGCACTACGAGCAGTACTTC. The whole variable domain, remainder taken from reference TRBV5-6 and TRBJ2-7, is DAGVTQSPTHLIKTRGQQVTLRCSPKSGHDTVSWYQQALGQGPQFIFQYYEEEERQRGNFPDRFSGHQFPNYSSELNVNALLLGDSALYLCASSLRGGHYEQYFGPGTRLTVT.